These T cell receptor beta chains were read from a single sample in a study of blood T cells in healthy people across ages. TCRdb reprocessed the 5' RACE reads with MiXCR, giving one entry per CDR3 protein. This table holds about 1.5 million distinct CDR3 sequences, about 43% found once. The sample was blood. These receptors originate from a woman aged 18-29 years in good health. The CDR3 runs from the conserved cysteine through the conserved F or W. D genes are given only for firm matches.

cdr3_aa: CASSRGTGSYQPQHF; j_call: TRBJ1-5; d_call: TRBD1; v_call: TRBV3-1
cdr3_aa: CASRPTGAIYGYTF; j_call: TRBJ1-2; d_call: TRBD1; v_call: TRBV25-1
cdr3_aa: CSVPGQLYEQYF; j_call: TRBJ2-7; d_call: TRBD1; v_call: TRBV29-1
cdr3_aa: CASGQGRLGTDTQYF; j_call: TRBJ2-3; d_call: TRBD1; v_call: TRBV5-1
cdr3_aa: CSAGDRGRQETQYF; j_call: TRBJ2-5; d_call: TRBD1; v_call: TRBV20-1
cdr3_aa: CASSYSRQGWDTGELFF; j_call: TRBJ2-2; d_call: -; v_call: TRBV6-5
cdr3_aa: CSVGSTGPGTQYF; j_call: TRBJ2-5; d_call: -; v_call: TRBV29-1
cdr3_aa: CATSRDLTSGGRDTQYF; j_call: TRBJ2-3; d_call: TRBD2; v_call: TRBV15
cdr3_aa: CASSASGPLGYGYTF; j_call: TRBJ1-2; d_call: -; v_call: TRBV2
cdr3_aa: CSARGIPWGYNEQFF; j_call: TRBJ2-1; d_call: -; v_call: TRBV20-1
cdr3_aa: CASSPGQVLHEQYF; j_call: TRBJ2-7; d_call: TRBD1; v_call: TRBV5-1
cdr3_aa: CATTRAGTSGTTSYEQYF; j_call: TRBJ2-7; d_call: TRBD2; v_call: TRBV15
cdr3_aa: CASSDGGLGPTDTQYF; j_call: TRBJ2-3; d_call: -; v_call: TRBV10-1
cdr3_aa: CASSLEGQARWNEQYF; j_call: -; d_call: TRBD1; v_call: TRBV5-1
cdr3_aa: CGAGANVLTF; j_call: TRBJ2-6; d_call: -; v_call: TRBV10-3
cdr3_aa: CASSELLAGVGETQYF; j_call: TRBJ2-5; d_call: TRBD2; v_call: TRBV25-1
cdr3_aa: CSVGAGYTF; j_call: TRBJ1-2; d_call: -; v_call: TRBV29-1
cdr3_aa: CASSQAGPWGYEQYF; j_call: TRBJ2-7; d_call: -; v_call: TRBV4-1
cdr3_aa: CASTDTLAKYNSPLHF; j_call: TRBJ1-6; d_call: -; v_call: TRBV3-1
cdr3_aa: CASSPLLWGLAGGRTDTQYF; j_call: TRBJ2-3; d_call: TRBD2; v_call: TRBV11-2
cdr3_aa: CASSSPRDTQYF; j_call: TRBJ2-3; d_call: -; v_call: TRBV6-2/TRBV6-3
cdr3_aa: CASTGGVNPGELFF; j_call: TRBJ2-2; d_call: -; v_call: TRBV28
cdr3_aa: CASSRVIQETQYF; j_call: TRBJ2-5; d_call: -; v_call: TRBV6-5
cdr3_aa: CASSPSRHGNQPQHF; j_call: TRBJ1-5; d_call: -; v_call: TRBV7-2
cdr3_aa: CASQEGTSGRINEQYF; j_call: TRBJ2-5; d_call: TRBD2; v_call: TRBV9
cdr3_aa: CAGTSGGASYF; j_call: TRBJ2-7; d_call: TRBD2; v_call: TRBV28
cdr3_aa: CASSLSGEGEQYF; j_call: TRBJ2-4; d_call: -; v_call: TRBV5-1
cdr3_aa: CSAILGGRLNTGELFF; j_call: TRBJ2-2; d_call: -; v_call: TRBV20-1
cdr3_aa: CASSTTGVAIAKNIQYF; j_call: TRBJ2-4; d_call: TRBD1; v_call: TRBV11-2
cdr3_aa: CASSFIRDLIRSYEQYF; j_call: TRBJ2-7; d_call: -; v_call: TRBV28
cdr3_aa: CATSRDFRQGVQTQYF; j_call: -; d_call: TRBD1; v_call: TRBV15
cdr3_aa: CASSPGTSGGKSYEQYF; j_call: TRBJ2-7; d_call: TRBD2; v_call: TRBV28
cdr3_aa: CSGRQGTTTHNEQFF; j_call: TRBJ2-1; d_call: TRBD1; v_call: TRBV20-1
cdr3_aa: CASRTTGTGATEQYF; j_call: TRBJ2-7; d_call: TRBD1; v_call: TRBV12-3/TRBV12-4
cdr3_aa: CAIQATYEQYF; j_call: TRBJ2-7; d_call: -; v_call: TRBV10-3
cdr3_aa: CSVGVAEAFF; j_call: TRBJ1-1; d_call: -; v_call: TRBV29-1
cdr3_aa: CASSQLTGSEGEQYF; j_call: TRBJ2-7; d_call: -; v_call: TRBV4-1
cdr3_aa: CASSSIRGYTF; j_call: TRBJ1-2; d_call: -; v_call: TRBV7-9
cdr3_aa: CASSQVTSPGWGKNIQYF; j_call: TRBJ2-4; d_call: -; v_call: TRBV4-2
cdr3_aa: CASSVDWTSGDNEQYF; j_call: TRBJ2-5; d_call: TRBD2; v_call: TRBV9
cdr3_aa: CASSHPPDYGYTF; j_call: TRBJ1-2; d_call: -; v_call: TRBV27
cdr3_aa: CASSWTGGASNTGELFF; j_call: TRBJ2-2; d_call: TRBD1; v_call: TRBV5-1
cdr3_aa: CSARDRGGGYGYTF; j_call: TRBJ1-2; d_call: -; v_call: TRBV20-1
cdr3_aa: CACSDGDSYNEQFF; j_call: TRBJ2-1; d_call: -; v_call: TRBV25-1
cdr3_aa: CASSRGLADEQFF; j_call: TRBJ2-1; d_call: TRBD2; v_call: TRBV3-1